One sample yielded the 3 T cell receptor beta chains listed below, sequenced in a study of neurological immune-mediated disorders. TCRdb used MiXCR to reprocess the 5' RACE reads, holding one entry per CDR3 protein. The sample yields approximately 59,000 distinct CDR3 sequences, roughly 4.9% seen once. Specimen: PBMCs. The receptor source for this set is a human donor with multiple sclerosis. The donor label of this sample is uncertain.

Many counts were recorded for this clonotype. The chain uses TRBV20-1 and TRBJ1-2, with 10 positions matching TRBD1. Germline values: CDR1 DFQATT, CDR2 SNEGSKA (reference sequence). The V and J ends lost 5 bases and 6 bases, in that order; junction bases with no gene match: 6. The CDR3 extends over 13 amino acids. The CDR3 nucleotides read TGCAGTGCTCTCCGGGACAGGGGAGATGGCTACACCTTC. This encodes CSALRDRGDGYTF.

This clonotype was recorded at least ten times. V and J are TRBV9 and TRBJ2-1, with 8 positions matching TRBD2. From germline, CDR1 is SGDLS and CDR2 YYNGEE. This CDR3 region has 15 residues. V lost 3 bases and J lost 2; bases outside the gene matches: 4. CDR3 DNA: TGTGCCAGCAGCGCAGCGGGGGCCACCTACAATGAGCAGTTCTTC. Translation: CASSAAGATYNEQFF.

This clonotype was observed at least ten times. The J gene is TRBJ2-3, the V gene TRBV5-1, with D tentatively TRBD1 (5 bases). This CDR3 comprises 12 residues. Trimming shortened V by 5 bases and J by 2 bases, and 6 bases separated the two germline ends. Germline CDR1 reads SGHRS; CDR2 reads YFSETQ. The CDR3 is CASRGPTDTQYF. The CDR3 nucleotides are TGCGCCAGCAGGGGGCCCACAGATACGCAGTATTTT.